The sequence of this T cell receptor beta chain was determined in a study of beta chain features in type 1 diabetes. General study findings and limits: Over-representation of high TCR-expressing cells was a possible consequence of cDNA sequencing. VDJ junctions in type 1 diabetes patients carried more deletions and fewer insertions. Among patients with Type 1 diabetes, TCRB CDR3s were moderately but significantly shorter in every one of the four CD4+ subsets. PCR might pick shorter templates more often, in the same way for patients and controls.

The sequenced template was cDNA made from the entire isolated RNA. Average reads for naive, central memory and regulatory T cell samples were about 3.57 million. Sequencing was performed with immunoSEQ multiplex PCR; in TCRdb, only in-frame clones are kept and a portion is missing. Among approximately 150,000 clones listed, more than 60% were seen once. Trimming left V 5 bases short and J 10 bases short, with 11 bases between. This CDR3 is built from 10 residues. Looked up from germline, CDR1 is SQVTM and CDR2 is ANQGSEA. On this clone itself: The antigen is unknown.

The sequencing input was naive CD4+ T cells from blood. This TCR was recovered from a man aged 30 to 39 with type 1 diabetes. The gene calls are TRBV29-1 and TRBJ1-1; D is unclear. The CDR3 sequence: CSVSDGGAFF. The CDR3 bases are TGCAGCGTTAGCGACGGAGGAGCTTTCTTT.